This T cell receptor beta chain originates from a study of radiotherapy plus CTLA-4 blockade in lung cancer. The CDR3 loop spans 16 amino acids. Germline CDR1 SGDLS, CDR2 YYNGEE. Losses at the gene ends were 3 bases for V and 4 bases for J; bases not matched to a gene: 9. Libraries were prepared by immunoSEQ multiplex PCR; TCRdb keeps only in-frame clonotypes and omits some of them. This table has approximately 81,000 clones, about 79% appearing once. Overall study findings and caveats: Early clone dynamics of blood T cells, plus interferon-beta, reportedly predicted response best. Blood-borne expansion of tumor-derived TCR clones followed radiotherapy plus ipilimumab.

About this clone itself: The antigen remains unidentified.

The sequence was obtained from a human donor with non-small cell lung cancer who had a partial response to radiotherapy plus ipilimumab. Some clones in this sample may be carry-over from other donors' samples. The gene calls are TRBV9 and TRBJ1-3; 8 bases are a match to TRBD1. Sequencing used peripheral blood, obtained from a patient treated with radiotherapy plus ipilimumab. CDR3 amino acids: CASSAGGRGPGNTIYF. The CDR3 bases are TGTGCCAGCAGCGCCGGGGGCAGGGGGCCAGGAAACACCATATATTTT.